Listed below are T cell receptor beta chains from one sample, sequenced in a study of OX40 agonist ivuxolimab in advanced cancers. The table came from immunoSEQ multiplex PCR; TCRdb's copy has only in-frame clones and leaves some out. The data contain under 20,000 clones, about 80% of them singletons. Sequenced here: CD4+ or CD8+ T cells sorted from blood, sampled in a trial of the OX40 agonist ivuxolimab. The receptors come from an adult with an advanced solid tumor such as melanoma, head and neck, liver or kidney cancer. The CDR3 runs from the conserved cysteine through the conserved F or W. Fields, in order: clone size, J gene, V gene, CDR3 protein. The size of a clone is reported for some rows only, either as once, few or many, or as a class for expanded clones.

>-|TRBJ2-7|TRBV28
CASSLDIGLAGAYEQYF
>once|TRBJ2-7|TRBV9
CASSESWSSYEQYF
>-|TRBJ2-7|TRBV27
CASSATPGRAYEQYF
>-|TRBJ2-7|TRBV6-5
CASRTGQGFHEQYF
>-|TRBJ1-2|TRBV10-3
CAISESTVYYGYTF
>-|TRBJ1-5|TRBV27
CASSLSGTGGKQPQHF
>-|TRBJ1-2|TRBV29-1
CSVDLATDNYGYTF
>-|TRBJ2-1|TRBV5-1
CASSFGRGLSYNEQFF
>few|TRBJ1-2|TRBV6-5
CASREASQDGYTF
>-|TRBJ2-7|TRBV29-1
CSVEGLAGGPSYEQYF
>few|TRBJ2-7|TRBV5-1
CASSLGRGQPTYEQYF
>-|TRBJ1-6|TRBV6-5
CASSPGQGGNSPLHF
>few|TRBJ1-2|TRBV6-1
CASSEGQEYGYTF
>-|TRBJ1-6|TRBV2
CASRGGTVNSPLHF
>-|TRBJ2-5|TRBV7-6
CASSPTSRLARGKETQYF
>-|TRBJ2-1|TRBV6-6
CASSTGGLYNEQFF
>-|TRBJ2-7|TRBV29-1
CSCLLGERVDEQYF
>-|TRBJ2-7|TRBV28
CASSTGTRTDEQYF
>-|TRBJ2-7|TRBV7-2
CASSPGLAGAGASYEQYF
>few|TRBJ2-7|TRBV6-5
CASSPTGGFYEQYF
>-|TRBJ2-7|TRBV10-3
CAISAAPDRDASYEQYF
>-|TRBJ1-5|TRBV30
CAWDRGYSNQPQHF
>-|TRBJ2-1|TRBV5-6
CASSLVASAPSSYNEQFF
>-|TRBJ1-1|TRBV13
CASSLWARSNTEAFF
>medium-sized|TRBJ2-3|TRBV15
CATSPGTGDTDTQYF
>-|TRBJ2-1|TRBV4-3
CASSQGDRVIGTSGTAQFF
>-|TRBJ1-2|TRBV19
CASSTDYGYTF
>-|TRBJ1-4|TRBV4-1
CASSQDRPGEKLFF
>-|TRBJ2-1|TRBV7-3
CASSLPLAGARNEQFF
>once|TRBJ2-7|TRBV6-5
CASSYSGQGALYF
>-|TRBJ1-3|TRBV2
CASGTGGEAAGNTIYF
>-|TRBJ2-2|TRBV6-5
CASRDRVRAGELFF
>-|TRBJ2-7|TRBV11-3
CASSSLRGTPSYEQYF
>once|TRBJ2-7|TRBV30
CAWSRVEYREQYF
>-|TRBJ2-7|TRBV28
CASRSGPTTYEQYF
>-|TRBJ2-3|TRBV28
CASSPLAGGPSTDTQYF